What follows are 9 T cell receptor beta chains derived from one specimen sequenced in a study of T cells in Graves' hyperthyroidism and ophthalmopathy. TCR beta CDR3 region amplification was performed from RNA transcripts. TCR CDR3 regions were first amplified by RT-PCR with HTBI primers. MiXCR, applied by TCRdb to the multiplex PCR reads, yields one record per CDR3 protein. The table lists hundreds of thousands of distinct CDR3 sequences, over 15% of them singletons. The source material was blood. The receptor source for this set is a woman aged 55-69 years with Graves' ophthalmopathy.

This clonotype was observed many times. The V and J genes are TRBV2 and TRBJ1-3; D unclear. Germline V gene sequence: CDR1 SNHLY, CDR2 FYNNEI. The CDR3 loop spans 13 amino acids. The V end was cut by 7 bases, the J end by 3 bases, with 10 bases between. The DNA of the CDR3 is TGTGCCAGCAAGTCGGGTAATGGAAACACCATATATTTT. This sequence encodes CASKSGNGNTIYF.

Many counts were recorded for this clonotype. This chain joins TRBV20-1 and TRBJ2-1; 7 bases line up with TRBD1. J gave up 5 bases and V 6 bases, and 7 bases lay outside the gene matches. CDR1 DFQATT and CDR2 SNEGSKA come from the germline V gene (reference sequence). CDR3 length: 13 amino acids. The CDR3 bases are TGCAGTGCGCCAAACAGGGGTCACAATGAGCAGTTCTTC. Protein sequence: CSAPNRGHNEQFF.

This clonotype appeared many times. The rearrangement uses TRBV5-1 and TRBJ2-7; D is ambiguous. CDR3 length equals 13 residues. The V gene's germline CDR1 is SGHRS and CDR2 YFSETQ. V was clipped by 0 bases and J by 7 bases, with 11 bases between them. CDR3 sequence reads: CASSLDRAREQYF. The CDR3 DNA is TGCGCCAGCAGCTTGGACCGGGCCAGGGAGCAGTACTTC.

The chain is built from TRBV6-2 or TRBV6-3 and TRBJ2-3, with D possibly TRBD1 on 6 matching bases. The CDR3 has 14 amino acids. The V gene lost 7 bases and the J gene lost 2 bases, with 13 bases spanning the gap. The V gene's germline CDR1 is MNHEY and CDR2 SVGEGT. In DNA form, the CDR3 reads TGTGCCAGCACCTCCACAGGGAACACAGATACGCAGTATTTT. Its protein is CASTSTGNTDTQYF.

In its sample, this clonotype was seen many times. The gene calls are TRBV3-1 and TRBJ2-1; 9 positions agree with TRBD1. This CDR3 has 13 amino acids. Per the germline V gene, CDR1 is LGHDT and CDR2 is YNNKEL (reference sequence). Trimming at V came to 5 bases and at J to 15 bases, leaving 11 bases not matched to a gene. CDR3 amino acids: CASSDLAQGATFF. The CDR3 DNA follows: TGTGCCAGCAGCGATCTAGCACAGGGGGCTACGTTCTTC.

This clonotype has at least ten counts. The V gene is TRBV7-8, the J gene TRBJ2-7; TRBD1 matches at 7 bases. The CDR3 covers 15 residues. The J segment lost 5 bases and the V segment lost 1 base, leaving 8 bases of the junction unmatched. CDR1 and CDR2 from the germline V gene are SGHVS and FQNEAQ. Here the CDR3 reads CASSLGQGRSHEQYF. The DNA for the CDR3 is TGTGCCAGCAGCTTAGGACAGGGTAGGAGCCACGAGCAGTACTTC. The full variable domain, in which reference TRBV7-8 and TRBJ2-7 provide the parts outside the CDR3, is GAGVSQSPRYKVAKRGQDVALRCDPISGHVSLFWYQQALGQGPEFLTYFQNEAQLDKSGLPSDRFFAERPEGSVSTLKIQRTQQEDSAVYLCASSLGQGRSHEQYFGPGTRLTVT.

This clonotype has more than one count but fewer than ten. The CDR3 DNA follows: TGTGCCAGCAGCTCTAACAGGGGGTTCACTGAAGCTTTCTTT. Residues: CASSSNRGFTEAFF. The J gene is TRBJ1-1, the V gene TRBV7-2, with 8 nucleotides matching TRBD1. Per the germline V gene, CDR1 is SGHTA and CDR2 is FQGNSA. The V gene end was trimmed by 4 bases and the J gene end by 4 bases; junction bases not matched to a gene: 5. This CDR3 is built from 14 residues.

This clonotype has a handful of counts. CDR3 amino acids: CASSYGRGSSPLHF. The CDR3 nucleotides read TGTGCCAGCAGTTACGGCAGGGGAAGTTCACCCCTCCACTTT. The J gene is TRBJ1-6, the V gene TRBV6-5, with TRBD1 as a possible D gene (6 bases). The germline V and J ends were trimmed by 2 bases and 9 bases, with 11 bases remaining between them. The CDR3 is 14 residues long. The germline gives CDR1 MNHEY, CDR2 SVGAGI.

This clonotype was seen ten or more times. The chain recombines TRBV12-3 or TRBV12-4 with TRBJ2-5, with D possibly TRBD2 on 5 matching bases. Trimming took off 3 bases at V and 3 bases at J, with 8 bases between the two ends. This CDR3 spans 13 amino acids. DNA of the CDR3: TGTGCCAGCAGTTTTCTGGGAGAAGAGACCCAGTACTTC. It codes for CASSFLGEETQYF.